This note documents a single T cell receptor (beta chain) sequence. The target antigen is unknown. The assay received all extracted DNA from sorted CD8+ subsets. The method was immunoSEQ multiplex PCR; TCRdb's version includes in-frame clones alone and lacks a portion of them. Among over 10,000 clones listed, about 91% were seen once. The V segment lost 6 bases and the J segment 7 bases; nucleotides outside the gene matches: 8. This CDR3 is 16 amino acids long. Germline V gives CDR1 MNHEY, CDR2 SMNVEV (reference sequence). The sample originates from a study of blood T cell dynamics during melanoma immunotherapy. Time point here: pre-treatment baseline. Apart from a couple of fast progressors, RECIST 1.1 response was judged 12 weeks post-infusion. Overall study findings and caveats: Among sorted CD8+ subsets, immune-effector cells had the highest clonality and cell-free DNA similarity.

This specimen was effector memory CD8+ T cells from blood, taken from a patient treated with checkpoint blockade. The receptor comes from a human donor with melanoma. The V gene is TRBV27, the J gene TRBJ2-1; TRBD2 matches 14 bases. As DNA, the CDR3 is TGTGCCAGCAGCCCCGGGACTAGCGGGAGTTATAATGAGCAGTTCTTC. Amino acid sequence: CASSPGTSGSYNEQFF.